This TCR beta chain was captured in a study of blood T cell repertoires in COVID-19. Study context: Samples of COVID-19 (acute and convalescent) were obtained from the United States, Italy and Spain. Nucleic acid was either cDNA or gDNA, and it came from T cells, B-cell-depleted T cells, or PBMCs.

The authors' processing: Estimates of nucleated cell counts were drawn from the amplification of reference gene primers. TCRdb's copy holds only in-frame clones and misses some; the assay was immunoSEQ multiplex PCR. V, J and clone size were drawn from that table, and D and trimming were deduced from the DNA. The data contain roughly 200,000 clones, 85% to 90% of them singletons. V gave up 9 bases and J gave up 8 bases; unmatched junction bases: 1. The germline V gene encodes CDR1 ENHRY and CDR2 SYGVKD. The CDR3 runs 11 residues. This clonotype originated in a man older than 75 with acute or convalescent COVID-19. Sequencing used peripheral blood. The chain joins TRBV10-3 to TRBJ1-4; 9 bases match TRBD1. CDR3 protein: CAIGQGEKLFF. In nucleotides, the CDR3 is TGTGCCATAGGACAGGGGGAAAAACTGTTTTTT.